The source of this T cell receptor (beta chain) is a study of blood T cell repertoires in COVID-19. The CDR3 extends over 15 amino acids. V lost 2 bases and J lost 3, with 11 bases in between. Looked up from germline, CDR1 is MNHEY and CDR2 is SVGEGT. The repertoire was sequenced with immunoSEQ multiplex PCR; TCRdb's copy has only in-frame clones and lacks some. The sample has more than 65,000 clones, 89% seen once. Specimen: peripheral blood. The origin of this receptor is a man in his fifties with acute or convalescent COVID-19. The chain joins TRBV6-2 or TRBV6-3 to TRBJ2-1, with unresolved D. CDR3 in amino acids: CASSYLKLNYNEQFF. In nucleotides, the CDR3 is TGTGCCAGCAGTTACCTCAAGCTCAACTACAATGAGCAGTTCTTC.